These T cell receptor beta chains were read from a single sample in a study of persistence of HIV-infected CD4 T cells. No antigen has been identified for these receptors. Using immunoSEQ multiplex PCR, the repertoire was profiled, and TCRdb retains in-frame clones only, with some absent. Of 7,500 to 9,500 clones in the sample, under 90% were seen once. Specimen: CD4+ T cells sorted from PBMCs after roughly 18-hour stimulation, collected from a patient who received antiretroviral therapy. These receptors were obtained from an adult woman with HIV who was CMV-seropositive. Each CDR3 is given with its conserved first and last residue. The order of the fields is V gene, J gene, D gene, clone size, CDR3 DNA, CDR3 protein. A D gene is named only where the DNA matches it firmly. The listing skips clone size in some rows; elsewhere it reads once, few, many or a size class.

TRBV4-3	TRBJ2-3	TRBD2	.	TGCGCCAGCAGCCAAGCCCCCTTCGCTAGCGGGGGGTTAACAGATACGCAGTATTTT	CASSQAPFASGGLTDTQYF
TRBV18	TRBJ1-2	TRBD1	.	TGTGCCAGCTCACCATCACAGGGGGTGATAGGCGGCTACACCTTC	CASSPSQGVIGGYTF
TRBV30	TRBJ2-2	.	.	TGTGCCTGGAGTGTACAAGTGACCGGGGAGCTGTTTTTT	CAWSVQVTGELFF
TRBV11-3	TRBJ1-1	.	.	TGTGCCAGCAGCTTTTCAGGAGCGGACACTGAAGCTTTCTTT	CASSFSGADTEAFF
TRBV2	TRBJ1-2	TRBD1	.	TGTGCCAGCAGCTCACAGGGGGGCAGGGGGGGCTACACCTTC	CASSSQGGRGGYTF
TRBV7-3	TRBJ2-3	TRBD2	.	TGTGCCAGCAGCTCAGCGGGGGATAGCACAGATACGCAGTATTTT	CASSSAGDSTDTQYF
TRBV7-3	TRBJ2-3	.	.	TGTGCCAGCAGCCCCCAGATAGGCACAGATACGCAGTATTTT	CASSPQIGTDTQYF
TRBV7-2	TRBJ2-7	.	.	TGTGCCAGCAGCTTACTGGCGGGGGCCTTATACGAGCAGTACTTC	CASSLLAGALYEQYF
TRBV7-9	TRBJ1-2	.	.	TGTGCCAGCAGCTTAGTAGCCAGGGAGGATGGCTACACCTTC	CASSLVAREDGYTF
TRBV9	TRBJ1-1	.	.	TGTGCCAGCAGCGTAGGTGGGCCTATGAACACTGAAGCTTTCTTT	CASSVGGPMNTEAFF
TRBV5-8	TRBJ2-5	TRBD2	.	TGTGCCAGCAGCTTGGGAGTCGGGGGGACTTCCCAAGAGACCCAGTACTTC	CASSLGVGGTSQETQYF
TRBV12-3/TRBV12-4	TRBJ2-7	.	few	TGTGCCAGCAGTTTAGCGGGCCCCAGGGAGCAGTACTTC	CASSLAGPREQYF
TRBV27	TRBJ1-6	.	.	TGTGCCAGCAGTTTAGTGGGCTCCTATAATTCACCCCTCCACTTT	CASSLVGSYNSPLHF
TRBV19	TRBJ2-5	TRBD1	.	TGTGCCAGTAGTATCGGGACAGGGCTAACGGAGACCCAGTACTTC	CASSIGTGLTETQYF
TRBV30	TRBJ2-2	TRBD1	.	TGTGCCTGGAGTGGACAGGGGGCCGGGGAGCTGTTTTTT	CAWSGQGAGELFF
TRBV5-1	TRBJ2-1	TRBD2	few	TGCGCCAGCAGCCTTGCGGGCGGGGGGTCAGACCAGCAGTTCTTC	CASSLAGGGSDQQFF
TRBV29-1	TRBJ1-2	TRBD1	.	TGCAGCGTTGAGTTCGACCGGGACAGAGGCTACACCTTC	CSVEFDRDRGYTF
TRBV7-3	TRBJ2-5	.	.	TGTGCCAGCAGCTTAACGGCTCCGGAGACCCAGTACTTC	CASSLTAPETQYF
TRBV19	TRBJ1-5	TRBD1	.	TGTGCCAGTACCTCCCTCCCAGGGACAGGGGGCTATGGGGGTCAGCCCCAGCATTTT	CASTSLPGTGGYGGQPQHF
TRBV4-3	TRBJ1-1	.	.	TGCGCCAGCAGCCAAGTAGGCGGGTACACTGAAGCTTTCTTT	CASSQVGGYTEAFF
TRBV7-2	TRBJ2-7	TRBD1	medium-sized	TGTGCCAGCAGTACCCGACAGGGGTGGGGCGAGCAGTACTTC	CASSTRQGWGEQYF
TRBV9	TRBJ1-2	.	few	TGTGCCAGCACCAAGGACAGCTCTAACTATGGCTACACCTTC	CASTKDSSNYGYTF
TRBV7-9	TRBJ1-2	.	few	TGTGCCAGCAGCTTACCGAACTATGGCTACACCTTC	CASSLPNYGYTF
TRBV10-1	TRBJ2-1	.	.	TGCGCCAGCAGTGAACACTCCGGGACAAAAAGCTCCTACAATGAGCAGTTCTTC	CASSEHSGTKSSYNEQFF
TRBV27	TRBJ1-1	.	.	TGTGCCAGCAGGAACAGAGTCAACACTGAAGCTTTCTTT	CASRNRVNTEAFF
TRBV19	TRBJ1-5	TRBD1	.	TGTGCCAGTAGCCCACGGACAGGCCTCAATCAGCCCCAGCATTTT	CASSPRTGLNQPQHF
TRBV5-1	TRBJ2-3	TRBD1	.	TGCGCCAGCAGCCTTCAGGGGGCTGGTAGCACAGATACGCAGTATTTT	CASSLQGAGSTDTQYF
TRBV2	TRBJ2-7	TRBD1	.	TGTGCCAGCAGTGGCCGACAGGGGGAAAGTGGCGAGCAGTACTTC	CASSGRQGESGEQYF
TRBV29-1	TRBJ1-2	.	few	TGCAGCGTTGAACGATCAGGGAGGGTGGGTGGCTACACCTTC	CSVERSGRVGGYTF
TRBV6-2/TRBV6-3	TRBJ1-1	.	.	TGTGCCAGCAGTCCCTTTGGGGGGAACCACGAAGCTTTCTTT	CASSPFGGNHEAFF
TRBV3-1/TRBV3-2	TRBJ2-7	TRBD2	once	TGTGCCAGCAGCCAAACTCTCCTTGCGGGAGGGCACGAGCAGTACTTC	CASSQTLLAGGHEQYF
TRBV7-8	TRBJ1-5	.	.	TGTGCCAGCAGCTTAATCATTTCGAGACAGTTAAATCAGCCCCAGCATTTT	CASSLIISRQLNQPQHF
TRBV29-1	TRBJ2-1	.	.	TGCAGCGTTTCCCGCGGCTCCTACAATGAGCAGTTCTTC	CSVSRGSYNEQFF
TRBV18	TRBJ2-5	TRBD1	.	TGTGCCAGCTCCCACGGACAGGGGGAAGAGACCCAGTACTTC	CASSHGQGEETQYF
TRBV4-1	TRBJ2-3	.	.	TGCGCCAGCAGCCAACCTACTAGCACAGATACGCAGTATTTT	CASSQPTSTDTQYF
TRBV5-4	TRBJ1-5	.	.	TGTGCCAGCAGCTTGGACGGTCCCGGGCCCCAGCATTTT	CASSLDGPGPQHF
TRBV5-4	TRBJ1-6	.	once	TGTGCCAGCAGCTTGAGGGCACCGGGAAATTCACCCCTCCACTTT	CASSLRAPGNSPLHF
TRBV18	TRBJ1-4	.	.	TGTGCCAGCTCACCAACGAGGAGGGATAATGAAAAACTGTTTTTT	CASSPTRRDNEKLFF
TRBV28	TRBJ1-2	.	.	TGTGCCAGCAGTTTATTAAACAGGGCCCCCGATGGCTACACCTTC	CASSLLNRAPDGYTF
TRBV18	TRBJ2-1	TRBD2	once	TGTGCCAGCTCACAGTCCCATGGGAGGGGCGCCCCTTACAATGAGCAGTTCTTC	CASSQSHGRGAPYNEQFF
TRBV6-1	TRBJ1-1	.	.	TGTGCCAGCAGTGAAGGGACAGTGCTTAAAGCTTTCTTT	CASSEGTVLKAFF
TRBV6-2/TRBV6-3	TRBJ1-5	TRBD1	.	TGTGCCAGCAGTTCAGGACAGGCAAATCAGCCCCAGCATTTT	CASSSGQANQPQHF
TRBV30	TRBJ1-2	.	.	TGTGCCTGGAGTGGTTCGGGGTTAGTGAGAGGCTACACCTTC	CAWSGSGLVRGYTF
TRBV19	TRBJ2-3	TRBD2	.	TGTGCCAGTAGTAACACCGGGACTAGCGGCAGCACAGATACGCAGTATTTT	CASSNTGTSGSTDTQYF
TRBV7-2	TRBJ1-5	.	.	TGTGCCAGCGGGCTAGGGAATGGACAGCCCCAGCATTTT	CASGLGNGQPQHF
TRBV9	TRBJ2-7	TRBD2	.	TGTGCCAGCAGCGGGACTAGCGGGAGGGACGAGCAGTACTTC	CASSGTSGRDEQYF
TRBV7-2	TRBJ2-1	.	.	TGTGCCAGCAGCCCCGCGAACAGGGGAGGAAATGAGCAGTTCTTC	CASSPANRGGNEQFF
TRBV19	TRBJ1-1	TRBD1	.	TGTGCCAGTAGTGCGATAATAGGGACAGGGAGAGTTAACACTGAAGCTTTCTTT	CASSAIIGTGRVNTEAFF
TRBV3-1/TRBV3-2	TRBJ1-6	.	few	TGTGCCAGCAGCCAAGTCACAGGCCTGAGCTCCTATAATTCACCCCTCCACTTT	CASSQVTGLSSYNSPLHF
TRBV11-3	TRBJ1-3	TRBD1	few	TGTGCCAGCAGCTTCCCCGGACAGGGTGGAAGAAACACCATATATTTT	CASSFPGQGGRNTIYF
TRBV3-1/TRBV3-2	TRBJ1-5	.	.	TGTGCCAGCAGCCGAAACACGGGGGCCCAGCCCCAGCATTTT	CASSRNTGAQPQHF
TRBV2	TRBJ2-3	.	.	TGTGCCAGCAGTAAACTAGCAGGCACAGATACGCAGTATTTT	CASSKLAGTDTQYF
TRBV11-2	TRBJ2-7	.	.	TGTGCCAGCAGCTTTCAGATTAGCTCCTACGAGCAGTACTTC	CASSFQISSYEQYF
TRBV4-3	TRBJ2-7	.	.	TGCGCCAGCAGCCGCCAAGAGGGAGGCGAGCAGTACTTC	CASSRQEGGEQYF
TRBV5-1	TRBJ1-3	.	.	TGCGCCAGCAGAGATGGTGGTTCGGGCTCTGGAAACACCATATATTTT	CASRDGGSGSGNTIYF
TRBV19	TRBJ2-7	.	.	TGTGCCAGTAGTGTAATGGGGGGTTTCCCGAGTTCCTACGAGCAGTACTTC	CASSVMGGFPSSYEQYF
TRBV6-5	TRBJ1-2	.	.	TGTGCCAGCAGGACCGATATCCTCACCCTCTATGGCTACACCTTC	CASRTDILTLYGYTF
TRBV5-1	TRBJ1-4	.	once	TGCGCCAGCAGCTTGGCGGGGGTCCGGGTTGGTGAAAAACTGTTTTTT	CASSLAGVRVGEKLFF
TRBV28	TRBJ1-4	TRBD1	.	TGTGCCAGCACCACCGACAGGGGGGCTGAAAAACTGTTTTTT	CASTTDRGAEKLFF